The 8 T cell receptor beta chains below were found in one sample sequenced in a study of sequential checkpoint blockade in melanoma. Only in-frame clones appear in the TCRdb table, and some are missing; sequencing was by immunoSEQ multiplex PCR. Among about 10,000 clones listed, 20% to 25% were seen once. This sample's treatment: randomized to nivolumab then ipilimumab (arm A) or the reverse (arm B). This specimen was tumor tissue (inferred from file names), taken from a patient given nivolumab and ipilimumab in sequence. The receptors originated from a human donor with melanoma.

This clone qualifies as medium-sized. For the CDR3, the DNA is TGTGCCATCACCGGGCCCAAGGCTGGAAACACCATATATTTT. The encoded protein is CAITGPKAGNTIYF. This rearrangement joins TRBV6-8 to TRBJ1-3; the D is unclear. V gave up 10 bases and J gave up 2 bases, with 15 bases separating them. Germline CDR1 MNHGY, CDR2 SAAAGT. The CDR3 is 14 residues long.

This chain links TRBV10-1 with TRBJ2-5, with 8 bases fitting TRBD2. Germline V gene data show CDR1 as WNHNN and CDR2 as SYGVQD (reference sequence). The CDR3 length is 15 residues. V dropped 3 bases and J dropped 0; count of bases not matched to a gene: 3. CDR3 sequence: CASSESAGDQETQYF. In nucleotides, the CDR3 is TGCGCCAGCAGTGAATCAGCGGGGGACCAAGAGACCCAGTACTTC.

This clone was counted a few times. The chain carries TRBV10-1 and TRBJ1-2, with D possibly matching TRBD1 (6 bases). CDR3 size: 12 residues. Germline CDR1 is WNHNN and CDR2 is SYGVQD (reference sequence). V lost 4 bases, J lost 4 bases, and 7 bases lay in between. The CDR3 nucleotides read TGCGCCAGCAGTGTAGGGGGCTATGGCTACACCTTC. This encodes CASSVGGYGYTF.

This rearrangement joins TRBV12-5 to TRBJ2-5, with D tentatively TRBD1 or TRBD2 (6 bases each). CDR3 size: 16 residues. From germline, CDR1 is LGHNT and CDR2 FRNRAP. Here the CDR3 DNA reads TGTGCCAGCACGGAGGGGGGCACATGGGCTGAAGAGACCCAGTACTTC. It specifies CASTEGGTWAEETQYF.

The chain has TRBV11-3 and TRBJ1-6; perhaps TRBD1 as D (5 bases). The V end lost 1 base, the J end lost 5 bases, and 21 bases lay between the germline ends. The CDR3 runs 19 residues. Germline CDR1 and CDR2: SGHNT and YENEEA. CDR3 protein: CASSLVYYHRGEDNSPLHF. CDR3 coding DNA: TGTGCCAGCAGCTTAGTTTACTATCACCGGGGGGAGGATAATTCACCCCTCCACTTT.

V gene TRBV19 combines with J gene TRBJ2-7, with 9 bases identical to TRBD2. V lost 8 bases, J lost 2 bases, and 16 bases stayed unmatched. CDR1 is LNHDA, CDR2 SQIVND, per germline (reference sequence). The CDR3 sequence is 17 residues long. The CDR3 region is CASPRSGGRIQTYEQYV. Written as DNA, the CDR3 is TGTGCCAGTCCACGGAGCGGGGGGCGTATCCAGACCTACGAGCAGTACGTC.

J is TRBJ1-2 and V is TRBV6-9; 10 nucleotides agree with TRBD1. CDR1 is MNHGY, CDR2 SVAAGI, per germline. V lost 5 bases to trimming and J lost 2 bases; unmatched junction nucleotides: 8. This CDR3 has 16 residues. The CDR3 spells CASSEGQGLGNYGYTF. The CDR3 bases are TGTGCCAGCAGTGAGGGACAGGGGCTGGGGAACTATGGCTACACCTTC.

This clone has just a few counts. J is TRBJ2-1 and V is TRBV11-3, with 7 bases identical to TRBD1. Looked up from germline, CDR1 is SGHNT and CDR2 is YENEEA. The CDR3 is 14 amino acids. V shed 5 bases, J shed 8 bases, and the junction held 9 bases outside the gene matches. The CDR3 reads CASSRTGAEDEQFF. The CDR3, as DNA: TGTGCCAGCAGCCGAACAGGGGCCGAAGATGAGCAGTTCTTC.